One sample yielded the 9 T cell receptor beta chains listed below, sequenced in a study of T-cell reconstitution after alpha-beta-depleted transplantation in children. Unique molecular identifiers were incorporated during preparation of the TCRbeta library. MiXCR was run by TCRdb on the PCR reads, yielding one entry per CDR3 protein. Of fewer than 550,000 distinct CDR3 sequences in the sample, roughly a tenth were seen once. Here the sequenced sample was PBMCs, taken before TCRalphabeta/CD19-depleted stem cell transplant. The receptors were gathered from a child under 10 years old with inherited bone marrow failure, due to receive a stem cell transplant.

This clonotype appeared many times. The J gene is TRBJ2-7, the V gene TRBV20-1, with 8 bases identical to TRBD1. The V gene end was trimmed by 5 bases and the J gene end by 0 bases; junction bases not matched to a gene: 12. Germline CDR1 DFQATT, CDR2 SNEGSKA (reference sequence). The CDR3 spans 16 residues. The DNA for the CDR3 is TGCAGTGCTTCTCGCGACAGGACAGGGCGCTCCTACGAGCAGTACTTC. It encodes CSASRDRTGRSYEQYF.

In this sample, this clonotype turned up many times. CDR3 DNA: TGTGCCAGCAGTTTATGGGGGACAGACAATGAGCAGTTCTTC. As protein: CASSLWGTDNEQFF. The chain employs TRBV28 and TRBJ2-1; 7 bases line up with TRBD1. The germline V gene encodes CDR1 MDHEN and CDR2 SYDVKM. V lost 0 bases, J lost 5 bases, and 1 base stayed unmatched. This CDR3 has 14 amino acids.

CDR3 sequence: CASSSRRLRGYTF. The CDR3 DNA reads as TGCGCCAGCAGTTCGAGACGTCTGCGAGGCTACACCTTC. The chain carries TRBV23-1 and TRBJ1-2; no clear D gene. TRBV23-1 is flagged as an ORF with uncertain function. The V end lost 5 bases, the J end lost 8 bases, and 15 bases lay between the germline ends. The CDR3 covers 13 residues.

This clonotype was picked up many times. The chain uses TRBV20-1 and TRBJ2-5; D gene unclear. The CDR3 contains 12 residues. Germline V lookup: CDR1 DFQATT, CDR2 SNEGSKA (reference sequence). The CDR3 DNA reads TGCAGCTGGGGTCCCACGATCGAGACCCAGTACTTC. This encodes CSWGPTIETQYF.

This clonotype was seen at least ten times. The chain couples TRBV7-9 to TRBJ2-1, with 10 bases identical to TRBD2. The V gene's germline CDR1 is SEHNR and CDR2 FQNEAQ (reference sequence). The CDR3 has 14 residues. With V trimmed by 5 bases and J by 6 bases, 4 bases remained unmatched. The CDR3 reads CASSEREGFNEQFF. The CDR3, as DNA: TGTGCCAGCAGCGAGCGGGAGGGATTCAATGAGCAGTTCTTC.

The chain recombines TRBV7-6 with TRBJ2-5; TRBD2 matches 11 bases. With V trimmed by 5 bases and J by 7 bases, 15 bases remained unmatched. This CDR3 spans 17 amino acids. Germline V gene data show CDR1 as SGHVS and CDR2 as FNYEAQ. CDR3 bases: TGTGCCAGCAGCCTAAGGGCTAGCGGGAGGACCCTAGGGACCCAGTACTTC. This sequence encodes CASSLRASGRTLGTQYF.

This clonotype appeared many times. A single base separates this from a much larger clone, so it may be a read error. The chain couples TRBV28 to TRBJ2-1; the match to TRBD2 covers 12 bases. The CDR3 has 14 amino acids. The germline CDR1 and CDR2 sequences are MDHEN and SYDVKM. V dropped 7 bases and J dropped 4; count of bases not matched to a gene: 2. CDR3 in amino acids: CASTGLAGYNEQFF. Here the CDR3 DNA reads TGTGCCAGCACCGGACTAGCGGGGTACAATGAGCAGTTCTTC.

The chain uses TRBV20-1 and TRBJ2-1, with TRBD2 matching 12 bases. Germline CDR1 reads DFQATT; CDR2 reads SNEGSKA (reference sequence). CDR3 length: 17 residues. Trimming at V came to 6 bases and at J to 7 bases, leaving 16 bases not matched to a gene. The CDR3 bases are TGCAGTGCGAGTCAGGCTAGCGGGAGGGCCGTTGGTAATGAGCAGTTCTTC. This sequence encodes CSASQASGRAVGNEQFF.

The rearrangement joins TRBV27 to TRBJ2-5; D might be TRBD2 (5 bases). The CDR3 runs 15 residues. CDR1 and CDR2 (germline): MNHEY, SMNVEV (reference sequence). V lost 5 bases, J lost 4 bases, and 17 bases lay in between. The CDR3 protein is CASSTPDYFPETQYF. The CDR3 DNA follows: TGTGCCAGCAGTACCCCTGACTATTTCCCAGAGACCCAGTACTTC.